The 14 T cell receptor beta chains listed next were all sequenced from one sample in a study of blood T cell repertoires in COVID-19. Clones were sequenced by immunoSEQ multiplex PCR, and TCRdb holds only the in-frame ones, with some missing. The table shows fewer than 200,000 clones, with about four fifths occurring only once. Sequenced sample: peripheral blood. These receptors were obtained from a woman of 80 years or more with acute or convalescent COVID-19.

This clone appeared once. The chain carries TRBV5-5 and TRBJ2-2; D remains ambiguous. In germline, CDR1 is SGHKS, CDR2 YYEKEE (reference sequence). V was trimmed by 1 base and J by 5 bases, leaving 12 bases between them. CDR3 length: 15 residues. CDR3 residues: CASSLYLVATGELFF. As DNA, the CDR3 is TGTGCCAGCAGCTTGTACCTAGTTGCGACCGGGGAGCTGTTTTTT.

V usage is TRBV13 and J usage is TRBJ2-1; TRBD2 matches 8 bases. CDR3 size: 19 residues. V gave up 0 bases and J gave up 0 bases; unmatched junction bases: 10. Germline CDR1 PRHDT, CDR2 FYEKMQ (reference sequence). In nucleotides, the CDR3 is TGTGCCAGCAGCTTAGGCCCCGAGACTAGCGAAAGCTCCTACAATGAGCAGTTCTTC. It codes for CASSLGPETSESSYNEQFF.

A remark on this clone: In the same sample, other DNA sequences code for this CDR3. The rearrangement joins TRBV28 to TRBJ2-1; 15 positions match TRBD2. CDR1 and CDR2 (germline): MDHEN, SYDVKM. Trimming took 6 bases from V and 2 from J; bases not matched to a gene: 2. This CDR3 spans 16 amino acids. The CDR3 DNA follows: TGTGCCAGCAGAGGGACTAGCGGGGGGACCTACAATGAGCAGTTCTTC. This sequence encodes CASRGTSGGTYNEQFF.

This clone was seen at least ten times. CDR3 region: CASSDRGAKNIQYF. DNA for the CDR3: TGTGCCAGCAGTGACAGGGGAGCCAAAAACATTCAGTACTTC. This rearrangement joins TRBV2 to TRBJ2-4, with D maybe TRBD1 (6 bases). Germline V CDR1 and CDR2: SNHLY, FYNNEI. The V gene lost 3 bases and the J gene lost 0 bases, with 6 bases spanning the gap. The CDR3 spans 14 residues.

The chain recombines TRBV30 with TRBJ1-1, with D possibly being TRBD1 (5 bases). From germline, CDR1 is GTSNPN and CDR2 SVGIG (reference sequence). The V gene lost 3 bases and the J gene lost 5 bases, with 13 bases spanning the gap. The CDR3 is 13 amino acids. CDR3 amino acids: CAWRKSGRTEAFF. In DNA form, the CDR3 reads TGTGCCTGGAGGAAGTCAGGGAGGACTGAAGCTTTCTTT.

This chain uses TRBV4-1 with TRBJ2-7, with D tentatively TRBD2 (6 bases). V dropped 1 base and J dropped 0 bases, with 7 bases sitting between them. From germline, CDR1 is MGHRA and CDR2 YSYEKL. The CDR3 runs to 14 residues. CDR3 loop: CASSQVGSSYEQYF. The CDR3 DNA reads TGCGCCAGCAGCCAAGTCGGGAGCTCCTACGAGCAGTACTTC.

This chain links TRBV29-1 with TRBJ2-3, with D maybe TRBD2 (5 bases). Looked up from germline, CDR1 is SQVTM and CDR2 is ANQGSEA. Trimming removed 7 bases at V and 0 bases at J, with 8 bases between. The CDR3 is made up of 12 amino acids. CDR3 loop: CSGRLSTDTQYF. The DNA for the CDR3 is TGCAGCGGGAGGCTTAGCACAGATACGCAGTATTTT.

This clone appeared a single time. The rearrangement joins TRBV7-3 to TRBJ2-2, with D possibly TRBD2 on 6 matching bases. CDR1 is SGHTA, CDR2 FQGTGA, per germline. V shed 4 bases and J shed 7 bases, with 13 bases lying between them. This CDR3 contains 14 residues. The DNA for the CDR3 is TGTGCCAGCAGCTCCCCCTCCGGGGGCGGGGAGCTGTTTTTT. Its translation: CASSSPSGGGELFF.

The gene calls are TRBV7-2 and TRBJ2-1, with D possibly TRBD1 on 9 matching bases. Germline CDR1 and CDR2: SGHTA and FQGNSA. This CDR3 comprises 15 residues. Trimming removed 5 bases from V and 7 bases from J, with 18 bases in between. Here the CDR3 DNA reads TGTGCCAGCAGCCGGGGGGGGACAGGGTGGAATGAGCAGTTCTTC. It translates to CASSRGGTGWNEQFF.

The chain carries TRBV5-1 and TRBJ2-7, with 8 bases that match TRBD1. Germline CDR1 reads SGHRS; CDR2 reads YFSETQ. The V segment lost 4 bases and the J segment 6 bases; nucleotides outside the gene matches: 9. This CDR3 has 14 amino acids. In DNA form, the CDR3 reads TGCGCCAGCAGCGACGGACAGGGTCCGGGCGAGCAGTACTTC. This codes for CASSDGQGPGEQYF.

The rearrangement uses TRBV7-3 and TRBJ2-6, with 8 bases identical to TRBD1. V dropped 1 base and J dropped 2; count of bases not matched to a gene: 4. Looked up from germline, CDR1 is SGHTA and CDR2 is FQGTGA. The CDR3 covers 17 residues. This CDR3 is CASSLMAGGAGANVLTF. CDR3 nucleotides: TGTGCCAGCAGCTTAATGGCAGGGGGCGCTGGGGCCAACGTCCTGACTTTC.

The chain employs TRBV6-5 and TRBJ1-5, with a weak D call TRBD1 (5 bases). This CDR3 spans 13 amino acids. The germline CDR1 and CDR2 sequences are MNHEY and SVGAGI. V gave up 8 bases and J gave up 2 bases, with 10 bases separating them. In nucleotides, the CDR3 is TGTGCCAGCGGGGCAAATGGCAATCAGCCCCAGCATTTT. It is translated as CASGANGNQPQHF.

This clone was observed a single time. This chain's CDR3 is CASSPGGANTEAFF. Here the CDR3 DNA reads TGCGCCAGCAGTCCGGGAGGGGCGAACACTGAAGCTTTCTTT. The chain combines TRBV4-3 with TRBJ1-1; D might be TRBD1 (5 bases). CDR1 and CDR2 (germline): LGHNA, YSLEER. The CDR3 totals 14 residues. V lost 6 bases, J lost 1 base, and 12 bases lay in between.

Only one count was recorded for this clone. This chain links TRBV5-5 with TRBJ2-5; perhaps TRBD1 as D (6 bases). V was trimmed by 3 bases and J by 5 bases, leaving 14 bases between them. Germline CDR1 and CDR2: SGHKS and YYEKEE (reference sequence). The CDR3 runs 14 residues. In nucleotides, the CDR3 is TGTGCCAGCAGCTATGCCCAGGGGCTCGAGACCCAGTACTTC. It encodes CASSYAQGLETQYF.